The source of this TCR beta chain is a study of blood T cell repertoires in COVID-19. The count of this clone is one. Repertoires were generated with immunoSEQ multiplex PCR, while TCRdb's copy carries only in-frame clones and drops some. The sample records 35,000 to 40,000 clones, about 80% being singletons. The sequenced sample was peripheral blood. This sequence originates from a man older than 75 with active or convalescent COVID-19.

This CDR3 is CATSDLQAKSASYEQYF. The CDR3 nucleotides read TGTGCCACCAGTGATTTGCAGGCTAAATCCGCCTCCTACGAGCAGTACTTC. The rearrangement joins TRBV24-1 to TRBJ2-7; D remains ambiguous. This CDR3 has 17 amino acids. From germline, CDR1 is KGHDR and CDR2 SFDVKD. The V gene lost 0 bases and the J gene lost 0 bases, with 14 bases spanning the gap.